Given below is one T cell receptor (beta chain) in context. What it recognizes is unknown. This CDR3 is built from 14 residues. V shed 5 bases, J shed 0 bases, and the junction held 2 bases outside the gene matches. Per germline, CDR1 LNHDA and CDR2 SQIVND (reference sequence). These data come from a study of cytomegalovirus exposure and HLA in healthy donors. Study-level points and caveats: A few CMV-associated chains were confirmed in vitro to be specific for CMV antigens. Most TCR sequences were seen very rarely across donors, but some public TCRs occurred in many. According to a subsequent analysis, TCR clusters from the first cohort were inclined to appear together in the 120 validation repertoires. Reported performance of the classifier showed diagnosis of cytomegalovirus status with high specificity and sensitivity.

This table comes from immunoSEQ multiplex PCR, and its TCRdb copy is limited to in-frame clones, with some not included. The sample shows about 360,000 clones, about nine tenths of them seen only once. The genes are TRBV19 and TRBJ2-7; 9 bases line up with TRBD1. This TCR came from a woman between 18 and 29 years old in good health and CMV-seronegative. Source material: PBMCs. The CDR3: CASSLGQGSYEQYF. The CDR3, as DNA: TGTGCCAGTAGTCTGGGACAGGGCTCCTACGAGCAGTACTTC.